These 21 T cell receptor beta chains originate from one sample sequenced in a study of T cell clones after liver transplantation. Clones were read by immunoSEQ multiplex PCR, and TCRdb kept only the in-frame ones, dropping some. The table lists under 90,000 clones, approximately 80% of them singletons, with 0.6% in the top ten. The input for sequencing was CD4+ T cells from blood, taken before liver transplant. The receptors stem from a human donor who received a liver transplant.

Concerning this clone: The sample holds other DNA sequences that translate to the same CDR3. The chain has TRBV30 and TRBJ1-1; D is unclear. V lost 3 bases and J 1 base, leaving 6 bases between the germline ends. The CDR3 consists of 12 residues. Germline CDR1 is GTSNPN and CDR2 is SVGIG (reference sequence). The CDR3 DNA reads TGTGCCTGGAGATGGGGGAACACTGAAGCTTTCTTT. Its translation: CAWRWGNTEAFF. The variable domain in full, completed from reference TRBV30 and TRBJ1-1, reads SQTIHQWPATLVQPVGSPLSLECTVEGTSNPNLYWYRQAAGRGLQLLFYSVGIGQISSEVPQNLSASRPQDRQFILSSKKLLLSDSGFYLCAWRWGNTEAFFGQGTRLTVV.

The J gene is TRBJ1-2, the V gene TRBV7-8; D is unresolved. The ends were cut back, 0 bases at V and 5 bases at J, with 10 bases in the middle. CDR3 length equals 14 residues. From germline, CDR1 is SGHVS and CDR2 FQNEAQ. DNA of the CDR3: TGTGCCAGCAGCTTAGCTAATCGGTTGTATGGCTACACCTTC. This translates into CASSLANRLYGYTF.

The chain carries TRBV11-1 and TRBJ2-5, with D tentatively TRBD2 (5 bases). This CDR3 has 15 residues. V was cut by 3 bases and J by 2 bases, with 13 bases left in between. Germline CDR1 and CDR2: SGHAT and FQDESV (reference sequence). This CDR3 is CASSFEGLRQETQYF. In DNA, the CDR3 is TGTGCCAGCAGCTTCGAAGGACTTCGACAAGAGACCCAGTACTTC.

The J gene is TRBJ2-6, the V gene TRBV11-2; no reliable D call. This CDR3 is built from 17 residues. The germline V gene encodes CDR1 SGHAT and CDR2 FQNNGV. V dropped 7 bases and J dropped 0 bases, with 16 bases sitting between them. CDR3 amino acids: CASTLGLLNSGANVLTF. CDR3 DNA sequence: TGTGCCAGCACCCTGGGTCTTCTTAACTCTGGGGCCAACGTCCTGACTTTC. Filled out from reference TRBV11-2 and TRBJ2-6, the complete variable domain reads EAGVAQSPRYKIIEKRQSVAFWCNPISGHATLYWYQQILGQGPKLLIQFQNNGVVDDSQLPKDRFSAERLKGVDSTLKIQPAKLEDSAVYLCASTLGLLNSGANVLTFGAGSRLTVL.

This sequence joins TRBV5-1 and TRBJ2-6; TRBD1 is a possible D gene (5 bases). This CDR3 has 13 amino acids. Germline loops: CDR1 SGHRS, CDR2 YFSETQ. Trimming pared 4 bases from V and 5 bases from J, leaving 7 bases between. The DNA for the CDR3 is TGCGCCAGCAGCCCGGACAGGGCCAACGTCCTGACTTTC. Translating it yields CASSPDRANVLTF.

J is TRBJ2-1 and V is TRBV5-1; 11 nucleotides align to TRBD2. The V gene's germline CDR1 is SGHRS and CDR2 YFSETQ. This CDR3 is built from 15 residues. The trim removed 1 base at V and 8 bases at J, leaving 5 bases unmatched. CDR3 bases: TGCGCCAGCAGCTTGTTAGCGGGAGGGCCTTATGAGCAGTTCTTC. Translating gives CASSLLAGGPYEQFF.

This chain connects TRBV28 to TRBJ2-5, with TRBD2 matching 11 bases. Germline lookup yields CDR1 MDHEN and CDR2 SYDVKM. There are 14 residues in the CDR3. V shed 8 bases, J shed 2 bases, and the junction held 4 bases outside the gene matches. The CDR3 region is CASGTSGKQETQYF. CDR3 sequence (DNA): TGTGCCAGCGGGACTAGCGGTAAACAAGAGACCCAGTACTTC. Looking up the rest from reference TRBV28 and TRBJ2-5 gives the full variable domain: DVKVTQSSRYLVKRTGEKVFLECVQDMDHENMFWYRQDPGLGLRLIYFSYDVKMKEKGDIPEGYSVSREKKERFSLILESASTNQTSMYLCASGTSGKQETQYFGPGTRLLVL.

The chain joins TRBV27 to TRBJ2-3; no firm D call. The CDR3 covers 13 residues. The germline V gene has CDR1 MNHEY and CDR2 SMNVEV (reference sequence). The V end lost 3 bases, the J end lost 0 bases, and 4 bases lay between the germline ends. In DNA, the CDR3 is TGTGCCAGCAGTTTCGCTAGCACAGATACGCAGTATTTT. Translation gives CASSFASTDTQYF.

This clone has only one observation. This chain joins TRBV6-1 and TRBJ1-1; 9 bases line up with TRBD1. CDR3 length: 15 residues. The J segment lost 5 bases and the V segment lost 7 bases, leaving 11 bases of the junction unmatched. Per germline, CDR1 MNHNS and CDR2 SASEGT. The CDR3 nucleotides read TGTGCCAGCATTGACCGCGACAGGGGGGGGACTGAAGCTTTCTTT. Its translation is CASIDRDRGGTEAFF.

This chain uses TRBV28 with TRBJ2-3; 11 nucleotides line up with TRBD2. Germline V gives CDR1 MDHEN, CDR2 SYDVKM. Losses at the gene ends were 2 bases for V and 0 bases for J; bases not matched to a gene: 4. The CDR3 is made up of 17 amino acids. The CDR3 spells CASSLKVAGGSTDTQYF. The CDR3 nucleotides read TGTGCCAGCAGTTTAAAGGTAGCGGGAGGGAGCACAGATACGCAGTATTTT.

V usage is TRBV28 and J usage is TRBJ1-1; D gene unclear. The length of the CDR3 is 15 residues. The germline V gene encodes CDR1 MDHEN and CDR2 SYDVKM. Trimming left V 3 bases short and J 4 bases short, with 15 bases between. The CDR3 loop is CASSLPRSLGTEAFF. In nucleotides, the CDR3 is TGTGCCAGCAGTTTGCCCCGATCCCTAGGCACTGAAGCTTTCTTT.

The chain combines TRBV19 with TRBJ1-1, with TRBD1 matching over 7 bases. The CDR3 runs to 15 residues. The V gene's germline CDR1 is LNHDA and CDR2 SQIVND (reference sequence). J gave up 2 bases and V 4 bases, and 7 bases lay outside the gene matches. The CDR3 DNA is TGTGCCAGTAGTACCCGGACAGGACTTAACACTGAAGCTTTCTTT. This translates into CASSTRTGLNTEAFF.

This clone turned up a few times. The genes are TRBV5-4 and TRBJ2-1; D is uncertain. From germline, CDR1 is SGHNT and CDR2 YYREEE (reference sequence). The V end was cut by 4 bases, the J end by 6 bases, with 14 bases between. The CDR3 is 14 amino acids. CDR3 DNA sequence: TGTGCCAGCAGCCTACCGGGCCGCCTCAATGAGCAGTTCTTC. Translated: CASSLPGRLNEQFF.

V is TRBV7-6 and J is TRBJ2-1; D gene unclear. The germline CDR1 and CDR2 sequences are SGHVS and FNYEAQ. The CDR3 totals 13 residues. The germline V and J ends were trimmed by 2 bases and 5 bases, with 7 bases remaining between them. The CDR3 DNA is TGTGCCAGCAGCTTAAACTACCACAATGAGCAGTTCTTC. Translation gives CASSLNYHNEQFF.

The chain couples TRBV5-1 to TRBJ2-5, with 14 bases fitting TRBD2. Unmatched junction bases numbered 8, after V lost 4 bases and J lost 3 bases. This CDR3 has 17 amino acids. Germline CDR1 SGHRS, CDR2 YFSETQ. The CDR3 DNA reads TGCGCCAGCAGCCCAGGGACTAGCGGGAGTGGGGAAGAGACCCAGTACTTC. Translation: CASSPGTSGSGEETQYF. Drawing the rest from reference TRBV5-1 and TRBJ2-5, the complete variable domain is KAGVTQTPRYLIKTRGQQVTLSCSPISGHRSVSWYQQTPGQGLQFLFEYFSETQRNKGNFPGRFSGRQFSNSRSEMNVSTLELGDSALYLCASSPGTSGSGEETQYFGPGTRLLVL.

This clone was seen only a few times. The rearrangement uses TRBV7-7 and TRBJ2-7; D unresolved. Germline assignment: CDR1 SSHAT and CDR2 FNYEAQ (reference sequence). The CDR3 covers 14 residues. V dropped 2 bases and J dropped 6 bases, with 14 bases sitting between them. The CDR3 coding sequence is TGTGCCAGCAGCTTAATTGTTTTAGCCGTCGAGCAGTACTTC. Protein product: CASSLIVLAVEQYF.

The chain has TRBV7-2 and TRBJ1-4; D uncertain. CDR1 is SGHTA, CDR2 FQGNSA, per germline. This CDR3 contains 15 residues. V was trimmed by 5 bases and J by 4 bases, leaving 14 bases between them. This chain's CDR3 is CASSPPKGGNEKLFF. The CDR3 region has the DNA TGTGCCAGCAGCCCTCCGAAGGGAGGTAATGAAAAACTGTTTTTT.

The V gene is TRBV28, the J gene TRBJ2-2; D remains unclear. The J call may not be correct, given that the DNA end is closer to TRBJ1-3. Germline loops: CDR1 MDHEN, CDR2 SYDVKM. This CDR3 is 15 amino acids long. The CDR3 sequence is CASSKSAGVGNTIYF. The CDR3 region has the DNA TGTGCCAGCAGCAAAAGCGCCGGCGTTGGAAACACCATATATTTT.

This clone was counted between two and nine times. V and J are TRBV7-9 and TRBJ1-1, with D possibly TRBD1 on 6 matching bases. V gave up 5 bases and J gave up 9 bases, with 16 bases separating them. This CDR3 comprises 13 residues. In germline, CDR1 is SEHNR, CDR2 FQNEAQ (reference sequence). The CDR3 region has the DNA TGTGCCAGCAGCCCATCCTACAGGGAAAAAGCTTTCTTT. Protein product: CASSPSYREKAFF.

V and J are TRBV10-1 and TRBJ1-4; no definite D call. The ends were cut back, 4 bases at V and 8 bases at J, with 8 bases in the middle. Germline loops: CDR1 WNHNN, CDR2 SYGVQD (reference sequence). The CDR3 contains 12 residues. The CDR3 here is CASSASQEKLFF. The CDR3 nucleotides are TGCGCCAGCAGTGCCAGCCAGGAAAAACTGTTTTTT.

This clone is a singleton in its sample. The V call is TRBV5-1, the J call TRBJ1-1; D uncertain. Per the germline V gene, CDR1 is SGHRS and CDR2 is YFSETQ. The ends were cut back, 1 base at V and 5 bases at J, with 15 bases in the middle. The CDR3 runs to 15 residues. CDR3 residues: CASSLQAGGYTEAFF. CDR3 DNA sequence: TGCGCCAGCAGCTTGCAGGCAGGCGGTTATACTGAAGCTTTCTTT.